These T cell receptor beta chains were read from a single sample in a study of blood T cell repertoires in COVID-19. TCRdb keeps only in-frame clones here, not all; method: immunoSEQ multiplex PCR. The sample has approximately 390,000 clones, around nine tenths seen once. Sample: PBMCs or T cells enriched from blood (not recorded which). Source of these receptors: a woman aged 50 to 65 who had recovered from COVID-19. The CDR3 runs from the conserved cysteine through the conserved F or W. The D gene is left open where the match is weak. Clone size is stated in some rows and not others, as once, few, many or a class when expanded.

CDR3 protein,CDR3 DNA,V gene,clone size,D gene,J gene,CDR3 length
CASSQYSTDTQYF,TGTGCCAGCAGCCAGTATTCGACAGATACGCAGTATTTT,TRBV7-2,.,.,TRBJ2-3,13
CASSFGPSGNTIYF,TGTGCCAGCAGCTTCGGTCCCTCTGGAAACACCATATATTTT,TRBV11-2,.,.,TRBJ1-3,14
CASSLDGKFADTQYF,TGCGCCAGCAGCTTGGACGGGAAGTTCGCAGATACGCAGTATTTT,TRBV5-1,.,.,TRBJ2-3,15
CASSLVGRVSNQPQHF,TGTGCCAGCAGCTTAGTCGGCAGGGTTAGCAATCAGCCCCAGCATTTT,TRBV7-2,few,.,TRBJ1-5,16
CASSVGTGNNQPQHF,TGTGCCAGCAGCGTAGGGACAGGGAACAATCAGCCCCAGCATTTT,TRBV9,.,TRBD1,TRBJ1-5,15
CASSSTGMAEKLFF,TGTGCCAGCAGCTCCACAGGGATGGCTGAAAAACTGTTTTTT,TRBV13,once,.,TRBJ1-4,14
CASSYPPGNHSPLHF,TGTGCCAGCAGCTACCCTCCGGGAAATCATTCACCCCTCCACTTT,TRBV28,.,.,TRBJ1-6,15
CASSLGQEAFF,TGTGCCAGCAGTTTAGGACAAGAAGCTTTCTTT,TRBV27,few,.,TRBJ1-1,11
CASTTGGSASNTEAFF,TGTGCCAGTACCACCGGGGGGTCTGCATCGAACACTGAAGCTTTCTTT,TRBV19,.,.,TRBJ1-1,16
CASNSGCGSPLHF,TGCGCCAGCAATTCAGGGTGTGGCTCACCCCTCCACTTT,TRBV23-1,.,.,TRBJ1-6,13
CASRQTGESVYEQYF,TGCGCCAGCAGACAGACGGGGGAATCGGTCTACGAGCAGTACTTC,TRBV4-1,.,.,TRBJ2-7,15
CASSPGGGEGNEQFF,TGCGCCAGCAGCCCTGGGGGAGGGGAGGGCAATGAGCAGTTCTTC,TRBV5-1,.,TRBD2,TRBJ2-1,15
CAISEWVGQLGYTF,TGTGCCATCAGTGAGTGGGTTGGGCAGTTAGGCTACACCTTC,TRBV10-3,.,.,TRBJ1-2,14
CASSRDRAGNTIYF,TGTGCCAGTAGCAGGGACAGGGCTGGAAACACCATATATTTT,TRBV19,.,TRBD1,TRBJ1-3,14
CASSEERGRGYGYTF,TGTGCCAGCAGTGAAGAAAGGGGGCGAGGCTATGGCTACACCTTC,TRBV2,.,TRBD1,TRBJ1-2,15
CASSLLAGNTDTQYF,TGTGCCAGCAGCTTGCTTGCGGGAAACACAGATACGCAGTATTTT,TRBV5-4,.,.,TRBJ2-3,15
CASSSRTGMGEQFF,TGTGCCAGCAGCTCCAGGACGGGGATGGGTGAGCAGTTCTTC,TRBV7-8,.,.,TRBJ2-1,14
CASLAPLTDTQYF,TGTGCCTCCTTGGCTCCTCTCACAGATACGCAGTATTTT,TRBV19,.,.,TRBJ2-3,13
CASSWPVDSSPNTGELFF,TGCGCCAGCAGCTGGCCCGTGGACAGCTCCCCGAACACCGGGGAGCTGTTTTTT,TRBV5-1,.,.,TRBJ2-2,18
CATSAGRGPGWEQYF,TGTGCCACCAGCGCGGGCCGCGGACCCGGCTGGGAGCAGTACTTC,TRBV15,.,.,TRBJ2-7,15
CASSYEWQGVGSPLHF,TGTGCCAGCAGTTACGAATGGCAGGGTGTGGGGTCACCCCTCCACTTT,TRBV6-5,.,.,TRBJ1-6,16
CASSLGPQGAEAFF,TGTGCCAGCAGCTTAGGACCGCAGGGGGCTGAAGCTTTCTTT,TRBV11-2,.,TRBD1,TRBJ1-1,14
CASSKFPPRDSDSPLHF,TGTGCCAGCAGTAAATTCCCCCCCCGGGACAGCGATTCACCCCTCCACTTT,TRBV7-8,.,TRBD1,TRBJ1-6,17
CASSPPWGDRSTEAFF,TGTGCCAGCAGCCCCCCCTGGGGGGACCGGAGCACTGAAGCTTTCTTT,TRBV7-9,.,.,TRBJ1-1,16
CASSIREPGHYYGYTF,TGTGCCAGCAGTATAAGAGAGCCCGGACATTACTATGGCTACACCTTC,TRBV27,.,.,TRBJ1-2,16
CASSLEAGDGGYTF,TGTGCCAGCAGCTTAGAGGCAGGGGACGGCGGCTACACCTTC,TRBV11-2,.,.,TRBJ1-2,14
CASKISEKLFF,TGTGCCAGCAAAATTTCAGAAAAACTGTTTTTT,TRBV6-5,.,.,TRBJ1-4,11
CASRDGGFQNTEAFF,TGTGCCAGTAGGGATGGGGGCTTTCAGAACACTGAAGCTTTCTTT,TRBV19,.,.,TRBJ1-1,15
CASSKRTWTINQPQHF,TGTGCCAGTAGTAAACGAACCTGGACAATCAATCAGCCCCAGCATTTT,TRBV19,.,.,TRBJ1-5,16
CASGPGLAQETQYF,TGCGCCAGTGGCCCGGGACTAGCCCAAGAGACCCAGTACTTC,TRBV5-1,.,TRBD2,TRBJ2-5,14
CASSLYRFPGQSSGNTIYF,TGTGCCAGCAGTTTATACCGTTTTCCGGGACAGAGCTCTGGAAACACCATATATTTT,TRBV27,.,TRBD1,TRBJ1-3,19